Each of the 11 T cell receptor beta chains below was sequenced from the same sample in a study of T cell responses to AZD1222 COVID-19 vaccine. Measured with immunoSEQ multiplex PCR; TCRdb has only the in-frame clones, and not every one. The sample records 130,000 to 150,000 clones, 75% to 90% being singletons. This specimen was peripheral blood, taken on day 0 of MenACWY control vaccination. These receptors were collected from an adult in good health.

The chain employs TRBV18 and TRBJ1-1, with D possibly TRBD1 on 6 matching bases. This CDR3 contains 14 residues. Germline CDR1 KGHSH, CDR2 LQKENI. V was clipped by 3 bases and J by 5 bases, with 13 bases between them. The CDR3 region is CASSPVRQATEAFF. CDR3 bases: TGTGCCAGCTCACCGGTTCGACAGGCTACTGAAGCTTTCTTT.

This clone has more than one count but fewer than ten. This rearrangement joins TRBV6-5 to TRBJ2-1, with 7 nucleotides matching TRBD1. This CDR3 comprises 13 residues. Germline CDR1 and CDR2: MNHEY and SVGAGI. V trimming: 10 bases; J trimming: 0 bases; junction bases outside the gene matches: 3. Here the CDR3 reads CATQGSSYNEQFF. Here the CDR3 DNA reads TGTGCCACACAGGGGAGCTCCTACAATGAGCAGTTCTTC.

The chain is built from TRBV3-1 (or the pseudogene TRBV3-2) and TRBJ2-5, with D possibly matching TRBD2 (6 bases). The CDR3 contains 12 residues. Trimming shortened V by 8 bases and J by 2 bases, and 9 bases separated the two germline ends. Per the germline V gene, CDR1 is LGHDT and CDR2 is YNNKEL (reference sequence). The CDR3 loop reads CASLGGQETQYF. As DNA, the CDR3 is TGTGCCAGCCTGGGGGGACAAGAGACCCAGTACTTC.

This chain links TRBV11-2 with TRBJ2-2; 8 bases agree with TRBD1. Germline loops: CDR1 SGHAT, CDR2 FQNNGV. The CDR3 has 16 residues. J gave up 5 bases and V 0 bases, and 5 bases lay outside the gene matches. The CDR3 bases are TGTGCCAGCAGCTTAGAACCAGGGGGCTGGACCGGGGAGCTGTTTTTT. It encodes CASSLEPGGWTGELFF.

The chain combines TRBV7-3 with TRBJ2-3; TRBD2 aligns across 9 bases. V trimming: 1 base; J trimming: 1 base; junction bases outside the gene matches: 24. This CDR3 spans 23 amino acids. CDR1 SGHTA and CDR2 FQGTGA come from the germline V gene. The CDR3 spells CASSLKPLTGLAGRGVGTDTQYF. The CDR3 coding sequence is TGTGCCAGCAGCTTAAAGCCCCTTACGGGTCTAGCGGGGAGGGGGGTCGGCACAGATACGCAGTATTTT.

V usage is TRBV9 and J usage is TRBJ2-1, with a weak D call TRBD2 (5 bases). The CDR3 totals 16 residues. The germline V gene encodes CDR1 SGDLS and CDR2 YYNGEE. Trimming left V 0 bases short and J 9 bases short, with 19 bases between. CDR3 nucleotide sequence: TGTGCCAGCAGCGTAGATACTAGGCTGGCTGGCAGTGAGCAGTTCTTC. Its protein is CASSVDTRLAGSEQFF.

This clone has just one count. V gene TRBV5-8 combines with J gene TRBJ1-5; the D is unclear. This CDR3 has 16 amino acids. Trimming removed 0 bases from V and 3 bases from J, with 13 bases in between. The germline gives CDR1 SGHTS, CDR2 YDEGEE. CDR3 sequence reads: CASSLVAGANNQPQHF. The CDR3 region has the DNA TGTGCCAGCAGCTTGGTGGCAGGAGCCAACAATCAGCCCCAGCATTTT.

This clone was recorded only once. The chain recombines TRBV2 with TRBJ2-5; D not resolved. V lost 5 bases and J lost 11, with 6 bases in between. This CDR3 comprises 9 residues. The germline V gene encodes CDR1 SNHLY and CDR2 FYNNEI. CDR3 bases: TGTGCCAGCAGTCCCGGGCAGTACTTC. This codes for CASSPGQYF.

In its sample, this clone was seen once. This chain connects TRBV5-1 to TRBJ2-7; possible D gene TRBD1, 5 bases. V dropped 2 bases and J dropped 5 bases, with 11 bases sitting between them. The germline V gene encodes CDR1 SGHRS and CDR2 YFSETQ. The CDR3 covers 13 residues. In DNA, the CDR3 is TGCGCCAGCAGCTTCGTAACAGGCGACGAGCAGTACTTC. This codes for CASSFVTGDEQYF.

This clone showed up just a few times. J is TRBJ2-6 and V is TRBV28, with D unclear. Germline CDR1 is MDHEN and CDR2 is SYDVKM. CDR3 length: 16 residues. The V end lost 2 bases, the J end lost 0 bases, and 8 bases lay between the germline ends. This CDR3 is CASSLGGRSGANVLTF. The CDR3 nucleotides are TGTGCCAGCAGTTTAGGTGGTCGCTCTGGGGCCAACGTCCTGACTTTC.

This clone appeared once. The chain employs TRBV27 and TRBJ1-4; maybe TRBD1 (5 bases). Trimming left V 6 bases short and J 4 bases short, with 9 bases between. Germline CDR1 and CDR2: MNHEY and SMNVEV (reference sequence). The CDR3 spans 13 residues. The CDR3 bases are TGTGCCAGCAGAAGGCAGGGTAATGAAAAACTGTTTTTT. It is translated as CASRRQGNEKLFF.